This T cell receptor beta chain emerged from a study of T cells in Graves' hyperthyroidism and ophthalmopathy (dated by TCRdb to 2018 to 2020). Describing the broader study: TCR V-J signatures able to tell the groups apart were searched for in a discovery cohort of 95 to 100 patients, of whom roughly 42 had Graves' ophthalmopathy and around 56 had stable Graves' hyperthyroidism. Prospective prediction of ophthalmopathy was tested in an independent validation cohort consisting of roughly 20 hyperthyroidism patients and over 15 patients who later progressed to ophthalmopathy. The paper reports TCR Vbeta CDR3 sequencing of over 120 peripheral blood samples: approximately 41 ophthalmopathy, fewer than 85 hyperthyroidism and about 17 progressor patients. Following sampling, methimazole starting at 30 mg daily was given to hyperthyroidism patients, and high-dose intravenous methylprednisolone was given to ophthalmopathy patients. The study also compared thyroid tissue and blood T-cell repertoires from roughly six Graves' hyperthyroidism patients. For training and testing, the 100 or so patients in the discovery cohort were randomly divided in a 7:3 ratio. General study outcomes and caveats: No statistical method was used to set the sample size in advance, and investigators knew the group allocation. In cross-validation, a model built on a 13 V-J signature told ophthalmopathy apart from stable hyperthyroidism with approximately 91% sensitivity and roughly 81% specificity, and in testing the same model reached 80%/75%. Most expanded thyroid clonotypes (frequency above 0.001) were also detected in blood, a finding suggesting that blood repertoires may reflect thyroid immune responses. In validation, the model predicted progression to ophthalmopathy a median of approximately 6.6 months before onset, with approximately 68% sensitivity and 72.22% specificity.

A note on this clonotype: Its antigen remains undetermined. One junction end does not reproduce the germline sequence, and a read error may be involved.

TCR beta CDR3 regions were amplified from RNA transcripts. A first-round RT-PCR of the TCR CDR3 used the HTBI primer set with the Qiagen OneStep RT-PCR kit. The libraries were constructed in a second round of multiplex PCR and then size-selected and purified. Libraries were sequenced paired-end with 100 bp reads on an Illumina HiSeq2000. The source study handled its data this way. SOAPnuke was used to process the raw data, removing reads that contained adapters or uncalled bases, had a mean Phred below 15, or lacked an exact match to the constant primer or identifier. COPE v1.2.5 was used to merge high-quality paired reads, and clonotypes were defined as unique nucleotide sequences. MiTCR v1.1 was used to align the clonotypes against IMGT TRBV, TRBD and TRBJ reference segments. Analysis was restricted to V-J combinations with a frequency above 0.0001, which covered roughly 99% of repertoires. A TCS score was defined as the ratio between F50 (clonal expansion) and ExV (chaos), using BLOSUM62-based TCRdist between CDR3 peptides within each V-J. Welch's t-statistics and random forest reduced around 520 V-J features to fewer than 15, which were used in a naive Bayes classifier (R e1071). The Morisita-Horn index was used to measure how similar the thyroid and blood repertoires were. Through fastp at Q25 and MiXCR, TCRdb rebuilt clones from the public reads, retaining in-frame beta chains. Each record represents a unique CDR3 protein, reported with the most common genes and DNA among its rows. Clone size and V and J calls follow TCRdb, not the original study. The sample table records roughly 510,000 distinct CDR3 sequences; 40% to 50% of these occur just once. The ten largest make up about 45% of the sample.

CDR1 and CDR2 (SNHLY, FYNNEI) derive from the germline V gene. From the cysteine up to the phenylalanine, the CDR3 has a length of 16 residues. Left in the record is the CDR3 DNA by itself, 48 bases read in frame from the first base. Exclusion was applied to patients with uncontrolled infections, other autoimmune diseases, pregnancy or lactation. Clinical symptoms, serum thyroxine and TRAb, thyroid ultrasound, and orbital computed tomography formed the basis for the diagnoses. Total RNA was extracted with Trizol reagent, and quality was checked on an Agilent 2100 Bioanalyzer. The receptor's source is an adult woman with Graves' disease, either hyperthyroidism or ophthalmopathy (not recorded which). The sequenced sample consisted of peripheral blood or thyroid tissue (not recorded which). The rearranged segments are TRBV2 and TRBJ1-6, with the identity of the D gene unclear. The DNA is TGTGCCAGCAATGAACTTTATGGGAGGAATAATTCACCCCTCCACTTT. It encodes CASNELYGRNNSPLHF.